This T cell receptor (beta chain) was captured by sequencing in a study of PD-1 blockade in mismatch repair-deficient tumors. Every patient had mismatch repair deficiency by PCR or immunohistochemistry. Clones were sequenced by immunoSEQ multiplex PCR, and TCRdb holds only the in-frame ones, with some missing. Here the sample spans some 120,000 clones, 86% being singletons. This sample comprised peripheral blood, obtained 44 weeks after starting pembrolizumab. The TCR originated in an adult with mismatch repair-deficient cancer.

The CDR3 nucleotides read TGCAGCGTTGAAGATCGACAGGGGGTTAACTCTGGGGCCAACGTCCTGACTTTC. It yields the protein CSVEDRQGVNSGANVLTF. The chain employs TRBV29-1 and TRBJ2-6; TRBD1 aligns across 9 bases. V was clipped by 0 bases and J by 0 bases; unmatched bases: 6. The CDR3 spans 18 residues. Germline V gene sequence: CDR1 SQVTM, CDR2 ANQGSEA.